This TCR beta chain stems from a study of blood T cell repertoires in COVID-19. The wider study: The United States, Italy and Spain were the sources of the acute and convalescent COVID-19 samples. Sources were T cells, B-cell-depleted T cells, or PBMCs; the material itself was cDNA or gDNA.

This CDR3 is 15 amino acids long. Germline assignment: CDR1 SGDLS and CDR2 YYNGEE. Trimming removed 2 bases from V and 6 bases from J; junction bases left unmatched: 7. Original processing methods: Researchers report that nucleated cell counts were estimated from reference gene primer amplification. Clones were sequenced by immunoSEQ multiplex PCR, and TCRdb holds only the in-frame ones, with some missing. V and J calls and clone size are copied from that table; D and trimming were computed from the DNA. Of about 81,000 clones listed, about four fifths were seen once; the top ten hold around 13%. The gene calls are TRBV9 and TRBJ2-1; 8 bases fit TRBD2. Sequencing was done on a sample of peripheral blood. The sequence came from a human donor in a cohort sampled during active COVID-19. The DNA of the CDR3 is TGTGCCAGCAGCGTGGCGGGGGGCCTGGGCAATGAGCAGTTCTTC. Residues: CASSVAGGLGNEQFF.